This T cell receptor beta chain stems from a study of CD8 T cells in Susac syndrome. High-throughput TCR beta sequencing covered peripheral CD8+ and CD4+ T cells. Negative magnetic isolation gave CD8+ and CD4+ cells; FACS enriched CD8+ TEMRA. Trimming pared 1 base from V and 3 bases from J, leaving 6 bases between. CDR1 is MGHDK, CDR2 SYGVNS, per germline. The CDR3 extends over 13 amino acids. Random-hexamer reverse transcription was applied to about 0.45 to 1 ug RNA. TCRdb re-called the immunoSEQ multiplex PCR reads with MiXCR, one entry per CDR3 protein. The sample lists 150,000 to 200,000 distinct CDR3 sequences, 91% occurring once.

The sequenced material came from CD4+ T cells from PBMCs. This TCR was sampled from a human donor with Susac syndrome. V and J are TRBV25-1 and TRBJ1-1; D is undetermined. The CDR3 spells CASSELLHTEAFF. The CDR3 DNA sequence: TGTGCCAGCAGTGAATTACTCCACACTGAAGCTTTCTTT.